The present T cell receptor beta chain was sequenced within a study of blood T cell repertoires in COVID-19. Background on the study: T cells, B-cell-depleted T cells, or PBMCs provided the cDNA or gDNA that served as material.

Original methodology: Estimates of nucleated cell counts were drawn from the amplification of reference gene primers. Profiled with immunoSEQ multiplex PCR; TCRdb holds only in-frame clones, not every one. V, J and clone size are those of that table, while D and trimming were read from the DNA. Among 150,000 to 160,000 clones, 85% to 90% were seen once, and the ten largest hold about 15%. Germline CDR1 reads MNHEY; CDR2 reads SVGAGI. The CDR3 runs 13 residues. V was pared by 5 bases and J by 3 bases, with 1 base of the junction left unmatched. This chain connects TRBV6-5 to TRBJ2-7, with 10 bases fitting TRBD1. Sample: peripheral blood. The sequence was collected from a woman aged 40 to 50 with acute or convalescent COVID-19. CDR3 in DNA: TGTGCCAGCAGTCGGGACAGGGGCTACGAGCAGTACTTC. It specifies CASSRDRGYEQYF.